This is a list of T cell receptor beta chains from one sample in a study of CD8+ T cells in alopecia areata. Sequenced by immunoSEQ multiplex PCR; TCRdb stores in-frame clones only, minus some. The sample includes some 170,000 clones, about 54% of them seen just once. Sequenced here: CD4+ T cells sorted from blood, sampled between weeks 55 and 70, from a patient treated with tofacitinib. The receptors shown here come from a human donor with alopecia areata. Both conserved end residues are part of each CDR3. A D gene is named only where the DNA matches it firmly. Not all rows give a size; the values are once, few, many and, for expanded clones, a class.

clone_size	d_call	j_call	v_call	cdr3_aa	cdr3_nt
many	-	TRBJ1-5	TRBV29-1	CSVGSGRDDQPQHF	TGCAGCGTTGGATCGGGTCGGGATGATCAGCCCCAGCATTTT
-	-	TRBJ2-1	TRBV7-9	CASISIYNEQFF	TGTGCCAGCATCTCGATTTACAATGAGCAGTTCTTC
-	-	TRBJ2-3	TRBV18	CASSQTDTQYF	TGTGCCAGCTCACAAACAGATACGCAGTATTTT
-	-	TRBJ2-7	TRBV5-1	CASSLGGNIGPFSYEQYF	TGCGCCAGCAGCTTGGGAGGGAATATCGGGCCTTTCTCCTACGAGCAGTACTTC
-	-	TRBJ2-5	TRBV5-1	CASSAGWTQYF	TGCGCCAGCAGCGCCGGGTGGACCCAGTACTTC
-	-	TRBJ1-1	TRBV18	CASSPLDSDTEAFF	TGTGCCAGCTCACCTTTGGACAGTGACACTGAAGCTTTCTTT
-	-	TRBJ2-4	TRBV5-6	CASSLVNLREGGEF	TGTGCCAGCAGCTTGGTGAACCTCAGGGAAGGTGGGGAATTC
-	TRBD1	TRBJ2-7	TRBV2	CASSGGLPGTGTYEQYF	TGTGCCAGCAGTGGGGGACTACCCGGGACAGGGACCTACGAGCAGTACTTC
-	TRBD2	TRBJ2-3	TRBV29-1	CSVGAGPTDTQYF	TGCAGCGTTGGAGCGGGACCCACAGATACGCAGTATTTT
few	-	TRBJ2-6	TRBV5-4	CASSSVGQGLTGANVLTF	TGTGCCAGCAGCTCGGTAGGGCAGGGCTTAACTGGGGCCAACGTCCTGACTTTC
-	-	TRBJ2-7	TRBV7-9	CASSLAAFGTTRGSYEQYF	TGTGCCAGCAGCTTAGCCGCATTCGGGACCACCCGGGGGTCCTACGAGCAGTACTTC
few	-	TRBJ2-7	TRBV29-1	CSVVPPVEQYF	TGCAGCGTTGTCCCTCCGGTCGAGCAGTACTTC
-	-	TRBJ1-1	TRBV19	CASSIARDTEAFF	TGTGCCAGTAGTATAGCCCGGGACACTGAAGCTTTCTTT
-	TRBD2	TRBJ2-3	TRBV28	CASSWGLAGTSTDTQYF	TGTGCCAGCAGTTGGGGGCTAGCGGGGACAAGCACAGATACGCAGTATTTT
few	TRBD1	TRBJ2-5	TRBV13	CASSLTGAQETQYF	TGTGCCAGCAGTTTGACAGGGGCCCAAGAGACCCAGTACTTC
-	-	TRBJ2-7	TRBV29-1	CSVEGGRAEQYF	TGCAGCGTTGAGGGCGGACGGGCAGAGCAGTACTTC
-	TRBD1	TRBJ1-4	TRBV7-6	CASRRGRGRDEKLFF	TGTGCCAGCAGAAGAGGGAGGGGGCGTGATGAAAAACTGTTTTTT
-	-	TRBJ1-5	TRBV5-1	CASSSTTDGLEPQHF	TGCGCCAGCAGCTCCACGACAGACGGCCTAGAGCCCCAGCATTTT
few	-	TRBJ2-5	TRBV29-1	CSVHRVTLETQYF	TGCAGCGTTCACAGGGTTACTCTGGAGACCCAGTACTTC
-	TRBD1	TRBJ1-4	TRBV9	CASSVMDRVGEKLFF	TGTGCCAGCAGCGTAATGGACAGGGTGGGTGAAAAACTGTTTTTT
few	TRBD1	TRBJ2-6	TRBV4-2	CASSQQTGSGANVLTF	TGTGCCAGCAGCCAACAGACAGGGTCTGGGGCCAACGTCCTGACTTTC
few	-	TRBJ2-5	TRBV5-1	CASSLMETQYF	TGCGCCAGCAGCTTGATGGAGACCCAGTACTTC
few	TRBD1	TRBJ2-7	TRBV7-9	CASSLAGTGGQEQYF	TGTGCCAGCAGCTTGGCCGGGACAGGGGGGCAGGAGCAGTACTTC
few	-	TRBJ2-4	TRBV29-1	CSGVDWMKNIQYF	TGCAGCGGTGTCGACTGGATGAAAAACATTCAGTACTTC
-	TRBD1	TRBJ2-7	TRBV12-5	CASGLADRGPHEQYF	TGTGCTAGTGGTTTGGCGGACAGGGGGCCCCACGAGCAGTACTTC
-	-	TRBJ1-1	TRBV7-9	CASSLTRDTEAFF	TGTGCCAGCAGCTTAACCAGGGATACTGAAGCTTTCTTT
few	-	TRBJ1-2	TRBV16	CASSHLLGGAYGYTF	TGTGCCAGCAGCCACCTATTGGGAGGGGCCTATGGCTACACCTTC
-	-	TRBJ1-1	TRBV7-3	CASSLNRDTEAFF	TGTGCCAGCAGCTTAAACAGGGACACTGAAGCTTTCTTT
few	TRBD2	TRBJ2-7	TRBV29-1	CSVELAGAIPYEQYF	TGCAGCGTGGAACTAGCGGGGGCGATCCCCTACGAGCAGTACTTC
once	-	TRBJ1-1	TRBV29-1	CSVGARLVTEAFF	TGCAGCGTTGGGGCCAGGCTAGTCACTGAAGCTTTCTTT
-	-	TRBJ1-1	TRBV7-2	CASSETEAFF	TGTGCCAGCAGCGAGACAGAAGCTTTCTTT
-	-	TRBJ2-7	TRBV5-1	CASSREGDYEQYF	TGCGCCAGCAGCCGCGAGGGAGACTACGAGCAGTACTTC
-	-	TRBJ1-5	TRBV27	CASRAYSNQPQHF	TGTGCCAGCAGGGCTTATAGCAATCAGCCCCAGCATTTT
few	-	TRBJ2-1	TRBV2	CASSEDRHNEQFF	TGTGCCAGCAGTGAAGACAGGCACAATGAGCAGTTCTTC
few	TRBD2	TRBJ2-5	TRBV2	CASSEERGQETQYF	TGTGCCAGCAGCGAAGAGCGGGGTCAAGAGACCCAGTACTTC
-	-	TRBJ2-5	TRBV6-6	CASKSNPQETQYF	TGTGCCAGCAAGTCAAACCCCCAAGAGACCCAGTACTTC